Listed here are 30 T cell receptor beta chains from one sample, sequenced in a study of T cell responses to AZD1222 COVID-19 vaccine. Clones were read by immunoSEQ multiplex PCR, and TCRdb kept only the in-frame ones, dropping some. Of 150,000 to 200,000 clones in the sample, 90% to 95% were seen once. The sample here was peripheral blood, taken 28 days after the second AZD1222 dose. The receptors derive from an adult who received the AZD1222 COVID-19 vaccine.

CDR3 region: CASSLRVTPDSPLHF. For the CDR3, the DNA is TGTGCCAGCAGTCTAAGGGTCACCCCGGATTCACCCCTCCACTTT. The gene calls are TRBV27 and TRBJ1-6, with unresolved D. The CDR3 consists of 15 residues. V was clipped by 5 bases and J by 8 bases, with 16 bases between them. Germline V gene data show CDR1 as MNHEY and CDR2 as SMNVEV (reference sequence).

The chain recombines TRBV20-1 with TRBJ2-1; D remains unclear. This CDR3 contains 11 residues. V shed 1 base and J shed 9 bases, with 7 bases lying between them. Per germline, CDR1 DFQATT and CDR2 SNEGSKA (reference sequence). The CDR3 sequence is CSARVGFEQFF. The CDR3 nucleotides are TGCAGTGCTAGAGTAGGGTTTGAGCAGTTCTTC.

The chain couples TRBV11-2 to TRBJ2-7; D perhaps matches TRBD1 (6 bases). CDR1 is SGHAT and CDR2 is FQNNGV in the germline V gene. Trimming took 3 bases from V and 3 from J, leaving 12 bases between them. The CDR3 covers 14 residues. In nucleotides, the CDR3 is TGTGCCAGCAGCTTCCGGGACACGCTCTACGAGCAGTACTTC. It codes for CASSFRDTLYEQYF.

V gene TRBV5-4 combines with J gene TRBJ1-6; 7 bases align to TRBD1. The CDR3 length is 15 residues. Trimming at V came to 0 bases and at J to 6 bases, leaving 3 bases not matched to a gene. Germline loops: CDR1 SGHNT, CDR2 YYREEE (reference sequence). In DNA form, the CDR3 reads TGTGCCAGCAGCTTGGCGACAGGGACTAATTCACCCCTCCACTTT. Residues: CASSLATGTNSPLHF. Filled out from reference TRBV5-4 and TRBJ1-6, the complete variable domain reads ETGVTQSPTHLIKTRGQQVTLRCSSQSGHNTVSWYQQALGQGPQFIFQYYREEENGRGNFPPRFSGLQFPNYSSELNVNALELDDSALYLCASSLATGTNSPLHFGNGTRLTVT.

CDR3 DNA: TGTGCCAGCAGGGTTACTAGAGGGCACACTGAAGCTTTCTTT. Translating it yields CASRVTRGHTEAFF. The rearrangement links TRBV6-5 to TRBJ1-1; D is unresolved. CDR3 size: 14 residues. Per germline, CDR1 MNHEY and CDR2 SVGAGI. V was cut by 6 bases and J by 3 bases, with 14 bases left in between.

This chain links TRBV15 with TRBJ1-6, with 10 bases lining up with TRBD1. Germline loops: CDR1 LNHNV, CDR2 YYDKDF (reference sequence). V trimming: 0 bases; J trimming: 11 bases; junction bases outside the gene matches: 13. This CDR3 is 18 amino acids long. CDR3: CATSRDRRGQGFFPPLHF. Here the CDR3 DNA reads TGTGCCACCAGCAGAGATCGAAGGGGACAGGGGTTTTTTCCACCCCTCCACTTT.

The chain carries TRBV27 and TRBJ2-3; no clear D gene. Trimming took 3 bases from V and 2 from J, leaving 9 bases between them. The CDR3 spans 14 residues. The germline V gene encodes CDR1 MNHEY and CDR2 SMNVEV (reference sequence). The CDR3 bases are TGTGCCAGCAGTTTGGTCCTATCCACAGATACGCAGTATTTT. As protein: CASSLVLSTDTQYF.

The chain is built from TRBV9 and TRBJ2-7; 8 bases map to TRBD2. J lost 5 bases, V lost 7 bases, and 5 bases had no gene match. This CDR3 has 12 amino acids. In germline, CDR1 is SGDLS, CDR2 YYNGEE. The CDR3 bases are TGTGCCAGCTCCGGGAGGGGAAACGAGCAGTACTTC. This sequence encodes CASSGRGNEQYF.

The gene calls are TRBV19 and TRBJ1-2, with TRBD1 matching over 8 bases. CDR1 and CDR2 (germline): LNHDA, SQIVND (reference sequence). The CDR3 consists of 14 residues. Losses at the gene ends were 5 bases for V and 4 bases for J; bases not matched to a gene: 6. Here the CDR3 DNA reads TGTGCCAGTAGTCCCGGACAGGGCGGCTATGGCTACACCTTC. Protein product: CASSPGQGGYGYTF.

The chain joins TRBV6-5 to TRBJ2-5; TRBD1 matches at 7 bases. J lost 2 bases, V lost 7 bases, and 4 bases had no gene match. The CDR3 is made up of 13 amino acids. Per the germline V gene, CDR1 is MNHEY and CDR2 is SVGAGI. CDR3 sequence (DNA): TGTGCCAGCACCCCGGGACAGCAAGAGACCCAGTACTTC. This codes for CASTPGQQETQYF.

This clone was detected only once. The gene calls are TRBV2 and TRBJ1-3; D gene uncertain. Germline values: CDR1 SNHLY, CDR2 FYNNEI. The CDR3 loop spans 15 amino acids. Trimming took 3 bases from V and 0 from J, leaving 9 bases between them. CDR3 sequence: CASSDAPGSGNTIYF. As DNA, the CDR3 is TGTGCCAGCAGTGACGCTCCAGGCTCTGGAAACACCATATATTTT.

The CDR3 DNA follows: TGTGCCTGGAGTAGGGGGGAAGGGGAAAAACTGTTTTTT. Translating gives CAWSRGEGEKLFF. The gene calls are TRBV30 and TRBJ1-4; a weak D match, TRBD1 (6 bases). CDR1 is GTSNPN, CDR2 SVGIG, per germline (reference sequence). The CDR3 is made up of 13 amino acids. V lost 2 bases, J lost 8 bases, and 12 bases lay in between.

The gene calls are TRBV27 and TRBJ1-6, with D possibly being TRBD1 (6 bases). This CDR3 is 12 amino acids long. V gave up 6 bases and J gave up 7 bases, with 7 bases separating them. Germline V CDR1 and CDR2: MNHEY, SMNVEV (reference sequence). The CDR3 here is CASRQGNSPLHF. CDR3 nucleotides: TGTGCCAGCAGACAGGGAAATTCACCCCTCCACTTT.

The genes are TRBV6-5 and TRBJ1-1, with D hard to call. The CDR3 is made up of 15 amino acids. From germline, CDR1 is MNHEY and CDR2 SVGAGI. The V gene lost 7 bases and the J gene lost 4 bases, with 19 bases spanning the gap. In nucleotides, the CDR3 is TGTGCCAGCACCAAGGAGCGGGCGGTTATCACTGAAGCTTTCTTT. Its translation: CASTKERAVITEAFF.

CDR3 bases: TGTGCCAGCAGTTTATGGCAGGGGGGCACTGAAGCTTTCTTT. Translating gives CASSLWQGGTEAFF. The V gene is TRBV27, the J gene TRBJ1-1, with TRBD1 matching over 7 bases. After removal of 1 base from V and 4 bases from J, the junction contained 3 bases not matched to a gene. The CDR3 contains 14 residues. Germline-derived CDR1 and CDR2 are MNHEY and SMNVEV (reference sequence).

The chain links TRBV6-2 or TRBV6-3 to TRBJ2-7; D tentatively reads TRBD1 or TRBD2 (5 bases each). Germline V gene lookup returns CDR1 MNHEY and CDR2 SVGEGT. The CDR3 contains 14 residues. The ends were cut back, 6 bases at V and 0 bases at J, with 12 bases in the middle. CDR3 DNA: TGTGCCAGCAGCTTAGGGACCGCCTCCTACGAGCAGTACTTC. The encoded protein is CASSLGTASYEQYF.

The chain recombines TRBV27 with TRBJ2-1; 10 bases match TRBD2. V trimming: 7 bases; J trimming: 2 bases; junction bases outside the gene matches: 8. This CDR3 contains 16 residues. Germline CDR1 is MNHEY and CDR2 is SMNVEV (reference sequence). CDR3: CASKPRTSGAYNEQFF. The CDR3, as DNA: TGTGCCAGCAAACCACGGACTAGCGGTGCCTACAATGAGCAGTTCTTC.

The chain uses TRBV27 and TRBJ2-6, with D unclear. CDR3 length equals 16 residues. Germline values: CDR1 MNHEY, CDR2 SMNVEV (reference sequence). V was shortened by 3 bases and J by 0 bases, with 9 bases between the two germline ends. DNA of the CDR3: TGTGCCAGCAGTTTCCTTCGGTACTCTGGGGCCAACGTCCTGACTTTC. Translating gives CASSFLRYSGANVLTF.

This chain joins TRBV30 and TRBJ1-1; D may be TRBD1 (5 bases). Trimming pared 1 base from V and 4 bases from J, leaving 10 bases between. Per the germline V gene, CDR1 is GTSNPN and CDR2 is SVGIG (reference sequence). The CDR3 covers 13 residues. The CDR3 spells CAWSGQGRTEAFF. The CDR3 DNA follows: TGTGCCTGGAGTGGGCAGGGTCGCACTGAAGCTTTCTTT.

The chain recombines TRBV19 with TRBJ2-2; a weak D match, TRBD1 (6 bases). This CDR3 has 16 residues. The germline V and J ends were trimmed by 9 bases and 5 bases, with 22 bases remaining between them. CDR1 and CDR2 (germline): LNHDA, SQIVND (reference sequence). The chain's CDR3 is CASQPRFQGLTGELFF. The CDR3 bases are TGTGCCAGCCAACCACGCTTCCAGGGGTTAACCGGGGAGCTGTTTTTT.

The gene calls are TRBV7-8 and TRBJ1-5; possible D gene TRBD1, 5 bases. This CDR3 spans 16 amino acids. Germline V lookup: CDR1 SGHVS, CDR2 FQNEAQ. V gave up 4 bases and J gave up 3 bases, with 16 bases separating them. The CDR3 region is CASSSRRGLVNQPQHF. DNA for the CDR3: TGTGCCAGCAGCTCAAGGCGGGGGTTAGTCAATCAGCCCCAGCATTTT.

V usage is TRBV23-1 and J usage is TRBJ2-4; 8 bases match TRBD1. TRBV23-1 is designated an ORF whose function remains uncertain. The CDR3 has 17 amino acids. V lost 3 bases, J lost 0 bases, and 7 bases stayed unmatched. For the CDR3, the DNA is TGCGCCAGCAGTCATGAGGACAGGGAAGAAGCCAAAAACATTCAGTACTTC. It specifies CASSHEDREEAKNIQYF.

The J gene is TRBJ1-6, the V gene TRBV4-2, with 9 bases lining up with TRBD1. J gave up 6 bases and V 5 bases, and 8 bases lay outside the gene matches. The CDR3 consists of 16 residues. Germline V gives CDR1 LGHNA, CDR2 YNFKEQ. The CDR3, as DNA: TGTGCCAGCAGCGCCACACAGGGGGCGGGTAATTCACCCCTCCACTTT. Encoded protein: CASSATQGAGNSPLHF.

This clone was seen a single time. This chain uses TRBV3-1 (or the pseudogene TRBV3-2) with TRBJ2-5, with 7 bases fitting TRBD1. Germline CDR1 LGHDT, CDR2 YNNKEL (reference sequence). The CDR3 is 14 amino acids. J gave up 6 bases and V 3 bases, and 7 bases lay outside the gene matches. The CDR3 DNA is TGTGCCAGCAGCCAGAACAGGGGTACCAAGACCCAGTACTTC. It codes for CASSQNRGTKTQYF.

The chain combines TRBV30 with TRBJ2-7; 7 nucleotides match TRBD1. The CDR3 is 13 residues long. Germline-derived CDR1 and CDR2 are GTSNPN and SVGIG (reference sequence). With V trimmed by 1 base and J by 5 bases, 5 bases remained unmatched. CDR3 sequence (DNA): TGTGCCTGGAGTGAGGGGGCAGGAGACGAGCAGTACTTC. Translating it yields CAWSEGAGDEQYF.

The genes are TRBV3-1 (or the pseudogene TRBV3-2) and TRBJ2-3, with 12 bases matching TRBD2. The CDR3 has 17 residues. V shed 1 base and J 4 bases; nucleotides not matched to a gene: 6. Germline CDR1 is LGHDT and CDR2 is YNNKEL (reference sequence). CDR3 region: CASSQGGLAGGADTQYF. Here the CDR3 DNA reads TGTGCCAGCAGCCAAGGGGGGCTAGCGGGAGGGGCAGATACGCAGTATTTT.

This chain joins TRBV4-1 and TRBJ2-7, with 8 bases aligning to TRBD1. Trimming took 0 bases from V and 5 from J; bases not matched to a gene: 6. This CDR3 contains 15 residues. The germline CDR1 and CDR2 sequences are MGHRA and YSYEKL. The CDR3 spells CASSQEGQGKDEQYF. CDR3 bases: TGCGCCAGCAGCCAAGAAGGACAGGGTAAGGACGAGCAGTACTTC.

The chain combines TRBV9 with TRBJ2-7; weak D call: TRBD2 (5 bases). The V end was cut by 4 bases, the J end by 0 bases, with 11 bases between. Germline V CDR1 and CDR2: SGDLS, YYNGEE. The CDR3 runs to 14 residues. The CDR3 protein is CASSLDWISYEQYF. DNA for the CDR3: TGTGCCAGCAGCTTGGACTGGATCTCCTACGAGCAGTACTTC. Variable domain in full (rest from reference TRBV9 and TRBJ2-7): DSGVTQTPKHLITATGQRVTLRCSPRSGDLSVYWYQQSLDQGLQFLIQYYNGEERAKGNILERFSAQQFPDLHSELNLSSLELGDSALYFCASSLDWISYEQYFGPGTRLTVT.

This chain links TRBV4-3 with TRBJ2-7, with D maybe TRBD2 (6 bases). Per the germline V gene, CDR1 is LGHNA and CDR2 is YSLEER. V was shortened by 1 base and J by 2 bases, with 12 bases between the two germline ends. CDR3 size: 15 residues. Written as DNA, the CDR3 is TGCGCCAGCAGCCAAGCGACGGGAGTCACCTACGAGCAGTACTTC. Amino acids: CASSQATGVTYEQYF.

The gene calls are TRBV19 and TRBJ2-4; 7 bases match TRBD2. V gave up 8 bases and J gave up 2 bases; unmatched junction bases: 21. This CDR3 is built from 19 residues. The germline gives CDR1 LNHDA, CDR2 SQIVND (reference sequence). The CDR3 loop is CASGLEIRRTGGTKNIQYF. The CDR3 nucleotides read TGTGCCAGTGGACTCGAGATCCGACGGACGGGAGGTACCAAAAACATTCAGTACTTC.